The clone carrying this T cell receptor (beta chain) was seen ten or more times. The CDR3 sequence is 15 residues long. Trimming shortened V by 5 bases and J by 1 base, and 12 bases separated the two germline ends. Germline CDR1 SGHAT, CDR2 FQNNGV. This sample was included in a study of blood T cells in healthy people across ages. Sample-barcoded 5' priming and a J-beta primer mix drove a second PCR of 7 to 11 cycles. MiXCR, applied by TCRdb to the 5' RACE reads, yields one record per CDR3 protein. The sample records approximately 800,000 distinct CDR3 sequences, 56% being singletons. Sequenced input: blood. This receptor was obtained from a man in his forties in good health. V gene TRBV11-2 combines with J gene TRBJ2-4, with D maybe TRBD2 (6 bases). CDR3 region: CASSPPAGAKNIQYF. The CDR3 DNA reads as TGTGCCAGCAGCCCCCCGGCGGGGGCCAAAAACATTCAGTACTTC.